Below are 14 T cell receptor beta chains sequenced from a single sample in a study of blood T cell repertoires in COVID-19. The repertoire was sequenced with immunoSEQ multiplex PCR; TCRdb's copy has only in-frame clones and lacks some. The sample lists approximately 170,000 clones, roughly 84% occurring once. Sequencing was performed on PBMCs or T cells enriched from blood (not recorded which). The receptors were gathered from a woman younger than 45 who had recovered from COVID-19.

The genes are TRBV11-2 and TRBJ1-4, with 12 nucleotides matching TRBD1. V lost 1 base and J lost 4; bases outside the gene matches: 7. Germline V gene data show CDR1 as SGHAT and CDR2 as FQNNGV. This CDR3 contains 18 residues. The CDR3 DNA sequence: TGTGCCAGCAGCTTAGGGGACAGGGGGCCACCACATAATGAAAAACTGTTTTTT. Translation gives CASSLGDRGPPHNEKLFF.

This chain uses TRBV28 with TRBJ2-3, with TRBD1 matching over 9 bases. The CDR3 contains 15 residues. Germline values: CDR1 MDHEN, CDR2 SYDVKM. The V and J ends lost 4 bases and 3 bases, in that order; junction bases with no gene match: 5. Written as DNA, the CDR3 is TGTGCCAGCAGTTCGACAGGGGGGAGGACAGATACGCAGTATTTT. It is translated as CASSSTGGRTDTQYF.

This clone was counted once. The rearrangement links TRBV6-5 to TRBJ1-1; no reliable D call. Germline V gene sequence: CDR1 MNHEY, CDR2 SVGAGI. V lost 2 bases and J lost 6, with 13 bases in between. The CDR3 spans 14 residues. DNA for the CDR3: TGTGCCAGCAGTTACACTGAGACAATACCTGAAGCTTTCTTT. It encodes CASSYTETIPEAFF.

The J gene is TRBJ1-3, the V gene TRBV15; 9 bases agree with TRBD1. V lost 2 bases, J lost 4 bases, and 6 bases stayed unmatched. CDR3 size: 16 residues. From germline, CDR1 is LNHNV and CDR2 YYDKDF (reference sequence). Written as DNA, the CDR3 is TGTGCCACCAGCAGAAGGGACAGGGCGAGGGGAAACACCATATATTTT. This gives the protein CATSRRDRARGNTIYF.

The rearrangement links TRBV11-2 to TRBJ2-1; TRBD2 is a possible D gene (6 bases). CDR1 is SGHAT, CDR2 FQNNGV, per germline. Trimming removed 5 bases from V and 6 bases from J, with 20 bases in between. This CDR3 is built from 16 residues. This chain's CDR3 is CASSPYSGGAVNEQFF. For the CDR3, the DNA is TGTGCCAGCAGCCCTTATTCCGGAGGGGCGGTCAATGAGCAGTTCTTC. The full variable domain, in which reference TRBV11-2 and TRBJ2-1 provide the parts outside the CDR3, is EAGVAQSPRYKIIEKRQSVAFWCNPISGHATLYWYQQILGQGPKLLIQFQNNGVVDDSQLPKDRFSAERLKGVDSTLKIQPAKLEDSAVYLCASSPYSGGAVNEQFFGPGTRLTVL.

This CDR3 reads CASSEDRTNEKLFF. Written as DNA, the CDR3 is TGCGCCAGCAGTGAGGACAGAACTAATGAAAAACTGTTTTTT. This chain joins TRBV10-1 and TRBJ1-4; a possible D gene is TRBD1 (5 bases). This CDR3 has 14 residues. V dropped 2 bases and J dropped 1 base, with 5 bases sitting between them. Germline CDR1 and CDR2: WNHNN and SYGVQD (reference sequence).

CDR3 DNA sequence: TGTGCCAGTAGTCCCCCCCCTTACAATGAGCAGTTCTTC. It codes for CASSPPPYNEQFF. The chain employs TRBV19 and TRBJ2-1; no reliable D call. Trimming shortened V by 5 bases and J by 4 bases, and 9 bases separated the two germline ends. In germline, CDR1 is LNHDA, CDR2 SQIVND (reference sequence). CDR3 size: 13 residues.

J is TRBJ2-7 and V is TRBV5-4, with a possible D match to TRBD2 (6 bases). The CDR3 sequence is 14 residues long. V was pared by 0 bases and J by 3 bases, with 10 bases between. Germline V lookup: CDR1 SGHNT, CDR2 YYREEE (reference sequence). CDR3 amino acids: CASSLGGSGYEQYF. The CDR3 nucleotides are TGTGCCAGCAGCTTGGGTGGTAGCGGCTACGAGCAGTACTTC.

The table lists this clone with a few counts. The chain joins TRBV6-4 to TRBJ2-6; the D is unclear. The length of the CDR3 is 19 residues. Germline V lookup: CDR1 MRHNA, CDR2 SNTAGT. The V gene lost 8 bases and the J gene lost 0 bases, with 23 bases spanning the gap. The CDR3 here is CASQDTTTRLNSGANVLTF. DNA for the CDR3: TGTGCCAGCCAAGACACAACAACAAGGCTAAACTCTGGGGCCAACGTCCTGACTTTC.

For the CDR3, the DNA is TGTGCCAGTAGTATTCCCAGCTATGGCTACACCTTC. It yields the protein CASSIPSYGYTF. The rearrangement uses TRBV19 and TRBJ1-2; D not resolved. Trimming left V 3 bases short and J 4 bases short, with 6 bases between. CDR3 length: 12 residues. Germline-derived CDR1 and CDR2 are LNHDA and SQIVND (reference sequence).

The chain links TRBV18 to TRBJ1-1, with D hard to call. The germline V and J ends were trimmed by 1 base and 8 bases, with 14 bases remaining between them. The germline CDR1 and CDR2 sequences are KGHSH and LQKENI. This CDR3 comprises 14 residues. In nucleotides, the CDR3 is TGTGCCAGCTCACCACTCGGGGTCACGATAGAAGCTTTCTTT. Amino acids: CASSPLGVTIEAFF.

This chain connects TRBV5-1 to TRBJ2-5; tentatively, D is TRBD2 (6 bases). The CDR3 consists of 15 residues. Trimming took 4 bases from V and 2 from J, leaving 15 bases between them. The germline gives CDR1 SGHRS, CDR2 YFSETQ. The CDR3 DNA reads as TGCGCCAGCAGCCGGATTGGGACTTCACAAGAGACCCAGTACTTC. Amino acids: CASSRIGTSQETQYF. The full variable domain, in which reference TRBV5-1 and TRBJ2-5 provide the parts outside the CDR3, is KAGVTQTPRYLIKTRGQQVTLSCSPISGHRSVSWYQQTPGQGLQFLFEYFSETQRNKGNFPGRFSGRQFSNSRSEMNVSTLELGDSALYLCASSRIGTSQETQYFGPGTRLLVL.

The chain is built from TRBV5-1 and TRBJ1-1; TRBD1 matches at 7 bases. Per the germline V gene, CDR1 is SGHRS and CDR2 is YFSETQ. The J segment lost 2 bases and the V segment lost 6 bases, leaving 10 bases of the junction unmatched. The CDR3 has 15 residues. The CDR3 here is CASTGQAGLNTEAFF. The CDR3 DNA follows: TGCGCCAGCACCGGACAGGCGGGGCTCAACACTGAAGCTTTCTTT. Looking up the rest from reference TRBV5-1 and TRBJ1-1 gives the full variable domain: KAGVTQTPRYLIKTRGQQVTLSCSPISGHRSVSWYQQTPGQGLQFLFEYFSETQRNKGNFPGRFSGRQFSNSRSEMNVSTLELGDSALYLCASTGQAGLNTEAFFGQGTRLTVV.

The rearrangement uses TRBV29-1 and TRBJ2-2; weak D call: TRBD1 (5 bases). Germline V gene data show CDR1 as SQVTM and CDR2 as ANQGSEA. CDR3 length equals 14 residues. CDR3 in DNA: TGCACCTGTCTAGGGGATTTAGGCACCGGGGAGCTGTTTTTT. It yields the protein CTCLGDLGTGELFF.